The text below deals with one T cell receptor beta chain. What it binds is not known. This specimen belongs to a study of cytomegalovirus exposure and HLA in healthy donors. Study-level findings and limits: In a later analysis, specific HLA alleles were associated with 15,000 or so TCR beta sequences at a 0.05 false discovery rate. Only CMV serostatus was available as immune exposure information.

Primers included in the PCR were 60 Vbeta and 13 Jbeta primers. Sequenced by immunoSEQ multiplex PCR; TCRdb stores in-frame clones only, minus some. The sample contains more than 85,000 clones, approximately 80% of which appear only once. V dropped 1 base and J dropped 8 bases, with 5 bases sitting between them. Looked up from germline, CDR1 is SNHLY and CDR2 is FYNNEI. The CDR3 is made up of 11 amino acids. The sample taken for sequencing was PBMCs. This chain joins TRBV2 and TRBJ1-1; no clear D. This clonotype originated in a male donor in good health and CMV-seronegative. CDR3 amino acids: CASSEDSEAFF. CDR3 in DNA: TGTGCCAGCAGTGAAGACAGCGAAGCTTTCTTT.